This T cell receptor (beta chain) was captured in a study of T cell responses to AZD1222 COVID-19 vaccine. Across the whole study: Whether given at about 4 or about 12 weeks, second doses were pooled. Study findings and constraints: Elevations in Spike-specific TCR breadth and depth followed administration of two AZD1222 doses. Donors were chiefly white British, with a greater number of females, and clonal diversity was perhaps underestimated. At baseline, seropositivity was found in only 5 to 7 AZD1222 recipients.

As concerns this clone: What it binds is not known.

V gave up 2 bases and J gave up 6 bases; unmatched junction bases: 4. Germline V gives CDR1 LGHDT, CDR2 YNNKEL (reference sequence). This CDR3 is built from 14 residues. Assay: immunoSEQ multiplex PCR; the TCRdb copy retains only in-frame clones and omits some. Of about 120,000 clones in the sample, 90% to 95% were seen once. This TCR was recovered from an adult in good health. V and J are TRBV3-1 (or the pseudogene TRBV3-2) and TRBJ2-7; 10 bases agree with TRBD2. The material sequenced was peripheral blood, taken on day 0 of AZD1222 vaccination. CDR3 in amino acids: CASSQSGRAGEQYF. The CDR3 DNA reads as TGTGCCAGCAGCCAAAGCGGGAGGGCGGGCGAGCAGTACTTC.